A single T cell receptor beta chain is shown here with its context. Profiled with immunoSEQ multiplex PCR; TCRdb holds only in-frame clones, not every one. The sample comprises under 500,000 clones, 80% to 95% of which are singletons, and about 1.6% rests with the top ten. Treatment reported: around 19 received Ad26.COV2.S at low or high dose, single or two shots; 5 received placebo; per-sample allocation not given. Following the first vaccine or placebo injection, samples were taken on day 63. The sample originates from a study of Ad26.COV2.S vaccination and SARS-CoV-2 variants. The CDR3 length is 14 residues. Germline trimming cut 0 bases from V and 4 bases from J; bases unmatched to any gene: 0. In germline, CDR1 is SGDLS, CDR2 YYNGEE.

V and J are TRBV9 and TRBJ2-3; TRBD2 aligns across 9 bases. Source: peripheral blood, taken in a trial of Ad26.COV2.S vaccine versus placebo. This TCR derives from a person aged 18-60 years who received the Ad26.COV2.S COVID-19 vaccine or a placebo. CDR3 DNA: TGTGCCAGCAGCGTAGTAGCGGGGGCAGATACGCAGTATTTT. It translates to CASSVVAGADTQYF.